This entry lists 31 T cell receptor beta chains sequenced from one sample in a study of blood T cell repertoires in COVID-19. Here immunoSEQ multiplex PCR was the method, and the copy in TCRdb shows in-frame clones only, minus some. This table holds 200,000 or so clones, less than 90% found once. The sequenced sample consisted of peripheral blood. The receptors stem from a woman aged 45 to 65 with acute or convalescent COVID-19.

The chain uses TRBV5-4 and TRBJ1-6; D is ambiguous. This CDR3 contains 15 residues. Germline-derived CDR1 and CDR2 are SGHNT and YYREEE (reference sequence). V was cut by 2 bases and J by 1 base, with 7 bases left in between. The CDR3 DNA sequence: TGTGCCAGCAGCTTCGGGAGGTCCTATAATTCACCCCTCCACTTT. It codes for CASSFGRSYNSPLHF.

The V call is TRBV19, the J call TRBJ1-4; D gene ambiguous. Germline V CDR1 and CDR2: LNHDA, SQIVND (reference sequence). CDR3 size: 13 residues. V was pared by 6 bases and J by 4 bases, with 9 bases between. The DNA of the CDR3 is TGTGCCAGTAGAGATGGGCTTAATGAAAAACTGTTTTTT. It yields the protein CASRDGLNEKLFF.

The chain joins TRBV10-2 to TRBJ1-5; 11 positions agree with TRBD1. Germline CDR1 reads WSHSY; CDR2 reads SAAADI. This CDR3 is 17 amino acids long. After removal of 2 bases from V and 9 bases from J, the junction contained 12 bases not matched to a gene. This chain's CDR3 is CASSETWTGGEGPPQHF. In nucleotides, the CDR3 is TGCGCCAGCAGTGAGACATGGACAGGGGGCGAGGGTCCGCCCCAGCATTTT.

This chain connects TRBV19 to TRBJ2-1; D is possibly TRBD2 (5 bases). Germline V CDR1 and CDR2: LNHDA, SQIVND (reference sequence). Trimming removed 3 bases at V and 9 bases at J, with 15 bases between. The CDR3 runs 14 residues. The CDR3 loop is CASSIQSGAGEQFF. In DNA form, the CDR3 reads TGTGCCAGTAGTATTCAAAGCGGAGCCGGTGAGCAGTTCTTC.

This clone was counted between two and nine times. J is TRBJ1-2 and V is TRBV25-1; D is ambiguous. The CDR3 is made up of 15 amino acids. The germline gives CDR1 MGHDK, CDR2 SYGVNS. Trimming stripped 2 bases from V and 0 bases from J, with 10 bases between. CDR3 sequence reads: CASSELDTPNYGYTF. CDR3 sequence (DNA): TGTGCCAGCAGTGAACTCGACACACCTAACTATGGCTACACCTTC.

The rearrangement uses TRBV5-4 and TRBJ2-2; a possible D gene is TRBD1 (5 bases). The CDR3 spans 18 residues. Per the germline V gene, CDR1 is SGHNT and CDR2 is YYREEE (reference sequence). V lost 3 bases to trimming and J lost 6 bases, with 24 bases between them. The CDR3 nucleotides read TGTGCCAGCAGCTCGTCCCGGAAAGAAGGTATAGGGGCCGGGGAGCTGTTTTTT. Its translation: CASSSSRKEGIGAGELFF.

Written as DNA, the CDR3 is TGCGCCAGCAGCCAAGCTTCGACAGGGAGTAACACCATATATTTT. This encodes CASSQASTGSNTIYF. This chain connects TRBV4-3 to TRBJ1-3, with 7 bases identical to TRBD1. The ends lost 1 base at V and 7 bases at J; junction bases unmatched: 7. Per germline, CDR1 LGHNA and CDR2 YSLEER. The CDR3 loop spans 15 amino acids.

V usage is TRBV27 and J usage is TRBJ2-1, with D maybe TRBD2 (5 bases). V lost 2 bases to trimming and J lost 6 bases, with 5 bases between them. CDR3 length: 12 residues. CDR1 and CDR2 from the germline V gene are MNHEY and SMNVEV (reference sequence). In DNA form, the CDR3 reads TGTGCCAGCAGTTTAGAGGGCAATGAGCAGTTCTTC. This sequence encodes CASSLEGNEQFF.

The J gene is TRBJ2-1, the V gene TRBV7-9, with 7 bases aligning to TRBD2. Germline loops: CDR1 SEHNR, CDR2 FQNEAQ (reference sequence). V was clipped by 8 bases and J by 4 bases; unmatched bases: 2. CDR3 size: 12 residues. The CDR3 DNA is TGTGCCAGCGGGAGGGCTTACAATGAGCAGTTCTTC. It translates to CASGRAYNEQFF.

This clone was counted a single time. The chain links TRBV7-2 to TRBJ2-7, with TRBD2 identical over 7 bases. CDR1 is SGHTA, CDR2 FQGNSA, per germline. The ends lost 0 bases at V and 3 bases at J; junction bases unmatched: 8. The CDR3 is 16 amino acids. The CDR3 nucleotides are TGTGCCAGCAGCTTAGCGGGAGGGGTGATTTTCTACGAGCAGTACTTC. Translating gives CASSLAGGVIFYEQYF.

The genes are TRBV27 and TRBJ2-1, with D uncertain. The CDR3 contains 15 residues. Germline CDR1 reads MNHEY; CDR2 reads SMNVEV (reference sequence). The V end was cut by 0 bases, the J end by 4 bases, with 10 bases between. The CDR3 bases are TGTGCCAGCAGTTTATCCCCCGACTTGTACAATGAGCAGTTCTTC. Protein sequence: CASSLSPDLYNEQFF.

V gene TRBV11-2 combines with J gene TRBJ1-5; D is possibly TRBD1 (5 bases). V dropped 5 bases and J dropped 5 bases, with 10 bases sitting between them. Germline CDR1 SGHAT, CDR2 FQNNGV. CDR3 length: 13 residues. The CDR3 DNA sequence: TGTGCCAGCAGCCCTTCGGGGGATCAGCCCCAGCATTTT. This gives the protein CASSPSGDQPQHF.

This rearrangement joins TRBV5-5 to TRBJ2-2, with a weak D call TRBD2 (5 bases). CDR1 and CDR2 from the germline V gene are SGHKS and YYEKEE (reference sequence). Deletions cut 2 bases from V and 1 base from J, with 9 bases between. This CDR3 is 15 amino acids long. CDR3 in amino acids: CASSFFGGNTGELFF. CDR3 nucleotides: TGTGCCAGCAGCTTTTTTGGAGGGAACACCGGGGAGCTGTTTTTT. Full variable domain (outside the CDR3, taken from reference TRBV5-5 and TRBJ2-2): DAGVTQSPTHLIKTRGQQVTLRCSPISGHKSVSWYQQVLGQGPQFIFQYYEKEERGRGNFPDRFSARQFPNYSSELNVNALLLGDSALYLCASSFFGGNTGELFFGEGSRLTVL.

V and J are TRBV12-3 or TRBV12-4 and TRBJ2-7; D is perhaps TRBD2 (6 bases). The CDR3 runs 13 residues. The germline V and J ends were trimmed by 6 bases and 3 bases, with 12 bases remaining between them. CDR3 DNA sequence: TGTGCCAGCAGCCTCGGGACTGTCTACGAGCAGTACTTC. It yields the protein CASSLGTVYEQYF.

The chain links TRBV19 to TRBJ2-3; 7 positions agree with TRBD1. Per the germline V gene, CDR1 is LNHDA and CDR2 is SQIVND (reference sequence). This CDR3 is built from 16 residues. Losses at the gene ends were 4 bases for V and 0 bases for J; bases not matched to a gene: 7. The CDR3 DNA reads TGTGCCAGTAGTACCATACAGGGGCGGAGCACAGATACGCAGTATTTT. Protein product: CASSTIQGRSTDTQYF. The entire variable domain, with the rest obtained from reference TRBV19 and TRBJ2-3, is as follows: DGGITQSPKYLFRKEGQNVTLSCEQNLNHDAMYWYRQDPGQGLRLIYYSQIVNDFQKGDIAEGYSVSREKKESFPLTVTSAQKNPTAFYLCASSTIQGRSTDTQYFGPGTRLTVL.

V usage is TRBV19 and J usage is TRBJ2-2; 13 nucleotides line up with TRBD2. CDR3 size: 18 residues. V gave up 3 bases and J gave up 5 bases; unmatched junction bases: 9. Germline CDR1 reads LNHDA; CDR2 reads SQIVND (reference sequence). The CDR3 DNA reads TGTGCCAGTAGTATCCGGACTAGCGGGAGAATGGGAACCGGGGAGCTGTTTTTT. Protein sequence: CASSIRTSGRMGTGELFF.

CDR3 bases: TGTGCCACCAGTGATTGGGGGGGTACAGGGGAGCTGTTTTTT. Its translation is CATSDWGGTGELFF. The chain is built from TRBV24-1 and TRBJ2-2; the match to TRBD2 covers 7 bases. The V segment lost 2 bases and the J segment 8 bases; nucleotides outside the gene matches: 4. The CDR3 has 14 residues. Germline assignment: CDR1 KGHDR and CDR2 SFDVKD.

V usage is TRBV7-2 and J usage is TRBJ2-1; D is possibly TRBD2 (6 bases). V was shortened by 3 bases and J by 0 bases, with 12 bases between the two germline ends. CDR1 is SGHTA and CDR2 is FQGNSA in the germline V gene. There are 16 residues in the CDR3. The CDR3 DNA reads TGTGCCAGCAGCTTGGGCGGGGATAGCTCCTACAATGAGCAGTTCTTC. It specifies CASSLGGDSSYNEQFF. The full variable domain, its missing parts supplied by reference TRBV7-2 and TRBJ2-1, is GAGVSQSPSNKVTEKGKDVELRCDPISGHTALYWYRQSLGQGLEFLIYFQGNSAPDKSGLPSDRFSAERTGGSVSTLTIQRTQQEDSAVYLCASSLGGDSSYNEQFFGPGTRLTVL.

CDR3 sequence (DNA): TGTGCTAGTGGTTTGGTACAGAAACAAGAGACCCAGTACTTC. Residues: CASGLVQKQETQYF. This chain connects TRBV12-5 to TRBJ2-5; D is undetermined. Germline CDR1 reads LGHNT; CDR2 reads FRNRAP. CDR3 length equals 14 residues. V lost 0 bases to trimming and J lost 2 bases, with 7 bases between them.

The chain couples TRBV2 to TRBJ2-3, with TRBD1 matching over 7 bases. The CDR3 contains 11 residues. Germline V gene sequence: CDR1 SNHLY, CDR2 FYNNEI. The junction had 0 bases not matched to a gene; V was cut back by 8 bases and J by 4 bases. CDR3 in amino acids: CASDRADTQYF. CDR3 in DNA: TGTGCCAGCGACAGGGCAGATACGCAGTATTTT.

The chain couples TRBV6-5 to TRBJ1-6; D ambiguous. V dropped 0 bases and J dropped 8 bases, with 8 bases sitting between them. Germline CDR1 reads MNHEY; CDR2 reads SVGAGI. CDR3 length equals 14 residues. The CDR3 region is CASSYSIRYSPLHF. Written as DNA, the CDR3 is TGTGCCAGCAGTTACTCGATTAGATATTCACCCCTCCACTTT.

The chain combines TRBV12-5 with TRBJ2-6; D perhaps matches TRBD1 (7 bases). Germline CDR1 and CDR2: LGHNT and FRNRAP. The CDR3 extends over 17 amino acids. V was trimmed by 2 bases and J by 0 bases, leaving 11 bases between them. The CDR3 DNA is TGTGCTAGTGGTTTGTACAGGGGAGGCTCTGGGGCCAACGTCCTGACTTTC. It codes for CASGLYRGGSGANVLTF.

V and J are TRBV6-6 and TRBJ1-3, with D perhaps matching TRBD1 (5 bases). With 6 bases removed from V and 1 base from J, the gap between germline ends came to 19 bases. CDR1 is MNHNY and CDR2 is SVGAGI in the germline V gene (reference sequence). The CDR3 runs to 17 residues. The CDR3 here is CASSRTREGLSGNTIYF. The CDR3 nucleotides are TGTGCCAGCAGCCGAACCAGGGAAGGGTTGTCTGGAAACACCATATATTTT.

The chain combines TRBV2 with TRBJ2-1; D ambiguous. Per the germline V gene, CDR1 is SNHLY and CDR2 is FYNNEI. The CDR3 length is 13 residues. The ends were cut back, 10 bases at V and 2 bases at J, with 12 bases in the middle. CDR3 sequence reads: CATSRVTYNEQFF. Here the CDR3 DNA reads TGTGCCACCTCCCGAGTCACCTACAATGAGCAGTTCTTC.

V and J are TRBV13 and TRBJ1-6, with 8 positions matching TRBD1. Unmatched junction bases numbered 10, after V lost 4 bases and J lost 5 bases. The CDR3 runs to 17 residues. Germline V CDR1 and CDR2: PRHDT, FYEKMQ (reference sequence). The CDR3 nucleotides are TGTGCCAGCAGCTCCACCGATCAGGGACAGGATAATTCACCCCTCCACTTT. It yields the protein CASSSTDQGQDNSPLHF.

The chain combines TRBV13 with TRBJ1-4; 7 nucleotides match TRBD1. Germline-derived CDR1 and CDR2 are PRHDT and FYEKMQ (reference sequence). With 0 bases clipped from V and 3 bases from J, the junction kept 1 base outside the gene matches. The CDR3 is 15 amino acids. The DNA for the CDR3 is TGTGCCAGCAGCTTAGGCAGGGGGGCTAATGAAAAACTGTTTTTT. It yields the protein CASSLGRGANEKLFF.

This clone showed up just a few times. V usage is TRBV27 and J usage is TRBJ1-2; 7 nucleotides align to TRBD1. V was clipped by 6 bases and J by 4 bases; unmatched bases: 11. The germline V gene encodes CDR1 MNHEY and CDR2 SMNVEV (reference sequence). This CDR3 has 15 amino acids. DNA for the CDR3: TGTGCCAGCAGAAAATCTGGACAGGCGACCTATGGCTACACCTTC. Protein: CASRKSGQATYGYTF.

This chain joins TRBV30 and TRBJ1-2; maybe TRBD1 (6 bases). The germline CDR1 and CDR2 sequences are GTSNPN and SVGIG (reference sequence). The CDR3 runs to 14 residues. With 6 bases removed from V and 4 bases from J, the gap between germline ends came to 18 bases. The CDR3 reads CACTGTLGLYGYTF. CDR3 DNA sequence: TGTGCCTGTACCGGGACACTGGGCCTCTATGGCTACACCTTC.

The DNA of the CDR3 is TGTGCCAGCAGTGAATGGGACAGGGGGCAGACTGGGGCCAACGTCCTGACTTTC. Translating gives CASSEWDRGQTGANVLTF. J is TRBJ2-6 and V is TRBV6-4; TRBD1 matches at 12 bases. The germline V gene encodes CDR1 MRHNA and CDR2 SNTAGT. The junction had 5 bases not matched to a gene; V was cut back by 3 bases and J by 2 bases. The CDR3 length is 18 residues.

This chain connects TRBV24-1 to TRBJ2-5; 9 bases map to TRBD1. The CDR3 contains 15 residues. Germline V gene lookup returns CDR1 KGHDR and CDR2 SFDVKD. Trimming at V came to 4 bases and at J to 5 bases, leaving 7 bases not matched to a gene. The CDR3 reads CATSDWTGEDETQYF. Here the CDR3 DNA reads TGTGCCACCAGTGACTGGACAGGGGAAGACGAGACCCAGTACTTC.

This chain connects TRBV5-4 to TRBJ2-2, with a tentative D call TRBD2 (5 bases). This CDR3 is built from 15 residues. From germline, CDR1 is SGHNT and CDR2 YYREEE (reference sequence). V shed 4 bases and J shed 6 bases, with 16 bases lying between them. This CDR3 is CASSLRAGGAGELFF. In nucleotides, the CDR3 is TGTGCCAGCAGCCTGAGGGCAGGAGGAGCCGGGGAGCTGTTTTTT. Supplemented by reference TRBV5-4 and TRBJ2-2, the full variable domain reads ETGVTQSPTHLIKTRGQQVTLRCSSQSGHNTVSWYQQALGQGPQFIFQYYREEENGRGNFPPRFSGLQFPNYSSELNVNALELDDSALYLCASSLRAGGAGELFFGEGSRLTVL.